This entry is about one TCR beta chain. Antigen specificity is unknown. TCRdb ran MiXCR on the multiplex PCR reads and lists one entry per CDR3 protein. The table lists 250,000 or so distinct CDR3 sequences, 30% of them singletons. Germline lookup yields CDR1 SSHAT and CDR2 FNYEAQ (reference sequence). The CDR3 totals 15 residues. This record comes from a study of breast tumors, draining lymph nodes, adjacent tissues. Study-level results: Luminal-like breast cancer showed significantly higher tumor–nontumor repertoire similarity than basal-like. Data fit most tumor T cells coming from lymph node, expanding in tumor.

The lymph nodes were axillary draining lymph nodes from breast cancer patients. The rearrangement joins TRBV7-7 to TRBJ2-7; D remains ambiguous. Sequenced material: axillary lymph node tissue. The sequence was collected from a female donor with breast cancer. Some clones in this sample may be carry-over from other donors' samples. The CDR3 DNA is TGTGCTAGAGATGTTGGTGGACGGAAAGCCTACGAGCAGTACTTC. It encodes CARDVGGRKAYEQYF.